This TCR beta chain originates from a study of Ad26.COV2.S vaccination and SARS-CoV-2 variants. Treatment indicated: roughly 20 received Ad26.COV2.S at low or high dose, single or two shots; 5 received placebo; per-sample allocation not given. On day 63 after the first injection, vaccine and placebo recipients gave samples. The V end was cut by 3 bases, the J end by 0 bases, with 9 bases between. CDR1 is SGHRS and CDR2 is YFSETQ in the germline V gene. This CDR3 has 15 residues. TCRdb's copy holds only in-frame clones and misses some; the assay was immunoSEQ multiplex PCR. The sample yields 360,000 or so clones, 80% to 90% seen once.

The source material was peripheral blood, sampled in a trial of Ad26.COV2.S vaccine versus placebo. The TCR comes from a person between 18 and 65 years old who received the Ad26.COV2.S COVID-19 vaccine or a placebo. The chain is built from TRBV5-1 and TRBJ2-2; possibly TRBD1 for D (6 bases). The CDR3 DNA follows: TGCGCCAGCAGCTCCCGGGACACGAACACCGGGGAGCTGTTTTTT. Amino acid sequence: CASSSRDTNTGELFF.